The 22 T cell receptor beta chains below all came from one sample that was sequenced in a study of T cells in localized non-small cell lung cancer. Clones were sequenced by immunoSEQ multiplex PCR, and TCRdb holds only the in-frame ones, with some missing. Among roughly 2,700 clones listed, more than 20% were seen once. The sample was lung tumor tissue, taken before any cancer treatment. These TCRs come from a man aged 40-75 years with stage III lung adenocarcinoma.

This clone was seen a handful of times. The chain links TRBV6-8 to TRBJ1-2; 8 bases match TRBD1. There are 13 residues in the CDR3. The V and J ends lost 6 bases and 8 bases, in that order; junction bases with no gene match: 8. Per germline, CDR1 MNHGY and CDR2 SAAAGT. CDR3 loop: CASRKTGVEGYTF. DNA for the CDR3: TGTGCCAGCAGAAAGACAGGGGTAGAGGGCTACACCTTC.

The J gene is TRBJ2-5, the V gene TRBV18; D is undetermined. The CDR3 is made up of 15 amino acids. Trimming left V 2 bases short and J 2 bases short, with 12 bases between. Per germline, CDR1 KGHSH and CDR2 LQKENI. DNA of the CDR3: TGTGCCAGCTCACCAACCTGGGTCACTCAAGAGACCCAGTACTTC. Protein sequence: CASSPTWVTQETQYF.

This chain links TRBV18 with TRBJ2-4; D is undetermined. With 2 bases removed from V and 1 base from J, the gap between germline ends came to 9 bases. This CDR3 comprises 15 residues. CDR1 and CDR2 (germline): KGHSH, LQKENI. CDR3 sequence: CASSPGLMAKNIQYF. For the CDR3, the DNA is TGTGCCAGCTCACCAGGGTTGATGGCCAAAAACATTCAGTACTTC.

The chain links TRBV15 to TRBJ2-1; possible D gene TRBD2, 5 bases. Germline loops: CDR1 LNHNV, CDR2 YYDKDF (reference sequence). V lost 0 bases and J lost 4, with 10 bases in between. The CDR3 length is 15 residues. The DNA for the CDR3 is TGTGCCACCAGCAGAGATACTAGGAAGTACAATGAGCAGTTCTTC. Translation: CATSRDTRKYNEQFF. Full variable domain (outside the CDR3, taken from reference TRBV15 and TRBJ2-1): DAMVIQNPRYQVTQFGKPVTLSCSQTLNHNVMYWYQQKSSQAPKLLFHYYDKDFNNEADTPDNFQSRRPNTSFCFLDIRSPGLGDTAMYLCATSRDTRKYNEQFFGPGTRLTVL.

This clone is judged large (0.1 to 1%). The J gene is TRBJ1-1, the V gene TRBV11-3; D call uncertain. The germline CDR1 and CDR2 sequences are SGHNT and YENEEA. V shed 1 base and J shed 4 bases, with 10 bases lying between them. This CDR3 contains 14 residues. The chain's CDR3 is CASSLVSRGTEAFF. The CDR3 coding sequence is TGTGCCAGCAGCTTAGTGTCCCGGGGCACTGAAGCTTTCTTT. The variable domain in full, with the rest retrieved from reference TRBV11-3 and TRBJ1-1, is EAGVVQSPRYKIIEKKQPVAFWCNPISGHNTLYWYLQNLGQGPELLIRYENEEAVDDSQLPKDRFSAERLKGVDSTLKIQPAELGDSAVYLCASSLVSRGTEAFFGQGTRLTVV.

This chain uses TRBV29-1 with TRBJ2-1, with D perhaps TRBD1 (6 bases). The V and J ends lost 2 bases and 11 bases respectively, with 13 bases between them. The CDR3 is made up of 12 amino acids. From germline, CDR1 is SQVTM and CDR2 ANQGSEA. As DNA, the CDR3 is TGCAGCGTTGAACCAGGGGCGCAGAAGCAGTTCTTC. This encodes CSVEPGAQKQFF.

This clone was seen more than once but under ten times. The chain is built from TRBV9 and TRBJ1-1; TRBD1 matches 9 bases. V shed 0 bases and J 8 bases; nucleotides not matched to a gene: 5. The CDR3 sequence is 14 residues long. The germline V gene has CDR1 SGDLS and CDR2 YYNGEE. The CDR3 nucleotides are TGTGCCAGCAGCGTAGTTCCCGACAGGGGGGAAGCTTTCTTT. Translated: CASSVVPDRGEAFF.

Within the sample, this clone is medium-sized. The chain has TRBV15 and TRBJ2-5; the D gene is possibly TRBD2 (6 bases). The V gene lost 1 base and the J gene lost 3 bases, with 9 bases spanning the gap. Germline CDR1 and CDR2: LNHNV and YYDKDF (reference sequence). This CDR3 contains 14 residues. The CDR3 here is CATSRGGGKETQYF. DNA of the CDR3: TGTGCCACCAGCAGAGGGGGCGGGAAAGAGACCCAGTACTTC.

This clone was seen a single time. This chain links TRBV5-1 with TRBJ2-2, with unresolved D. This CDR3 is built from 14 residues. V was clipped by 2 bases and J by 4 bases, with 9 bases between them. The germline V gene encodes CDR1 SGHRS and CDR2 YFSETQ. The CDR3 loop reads CASSLKVATGELFF. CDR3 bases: TGCGCCAGCAGCTTAAAGGTAGCCACCGGGGAGCTGTTTTTT.

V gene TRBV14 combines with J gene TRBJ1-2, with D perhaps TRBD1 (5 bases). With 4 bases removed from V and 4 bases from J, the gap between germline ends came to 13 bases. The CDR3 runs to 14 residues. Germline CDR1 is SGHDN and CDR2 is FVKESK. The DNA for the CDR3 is TGTGCCAGCAGCCGTGTGACAGCTGTCTATGGCTACACCTTC. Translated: CASSRVTAVYGYTF.

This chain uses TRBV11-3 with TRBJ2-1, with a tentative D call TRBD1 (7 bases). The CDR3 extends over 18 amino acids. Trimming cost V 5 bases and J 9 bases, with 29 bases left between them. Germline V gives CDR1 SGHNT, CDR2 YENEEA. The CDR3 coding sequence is TGTGCCAGCAGCCACCGACAGGGAGGTGCTGGAATTGTAGGTGAGCAGTTCTTC. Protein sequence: CASSHRQGGAGIVGEQFF.

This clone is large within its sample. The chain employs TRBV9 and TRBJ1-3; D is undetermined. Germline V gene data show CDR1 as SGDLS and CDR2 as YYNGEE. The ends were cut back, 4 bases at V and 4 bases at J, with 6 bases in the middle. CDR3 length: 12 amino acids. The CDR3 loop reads CASSRAGNTIYF. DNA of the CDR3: TGTGCCAGCAGCAGAGCGGGAAACACCATATATTTT.

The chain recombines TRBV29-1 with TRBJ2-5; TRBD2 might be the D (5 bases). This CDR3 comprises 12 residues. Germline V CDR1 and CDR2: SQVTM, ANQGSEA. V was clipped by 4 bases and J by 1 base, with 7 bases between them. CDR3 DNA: TGCAGCGTTGCGGGGTCCCAAGAGACCCAGTACTTC. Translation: CSVAGSQETQYF.

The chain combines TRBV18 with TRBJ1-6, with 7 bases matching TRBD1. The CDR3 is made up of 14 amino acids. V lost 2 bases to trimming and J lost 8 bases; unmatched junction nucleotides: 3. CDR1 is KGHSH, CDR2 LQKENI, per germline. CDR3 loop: CASSPVQGDSPLHF. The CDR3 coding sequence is TGTGCCAGCTCACCAGTGCAGGGGGATTCACCCCTCCACTTT.

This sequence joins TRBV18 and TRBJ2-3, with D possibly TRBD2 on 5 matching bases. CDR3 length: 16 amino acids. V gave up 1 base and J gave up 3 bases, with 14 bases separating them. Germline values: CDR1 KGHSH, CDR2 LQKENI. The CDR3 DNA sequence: TGTGCCAGCTCACCACAGGGTAGCGACCCGACAGATACGCAGTATTTT. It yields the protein CASSPQGSDPTDTQYF.

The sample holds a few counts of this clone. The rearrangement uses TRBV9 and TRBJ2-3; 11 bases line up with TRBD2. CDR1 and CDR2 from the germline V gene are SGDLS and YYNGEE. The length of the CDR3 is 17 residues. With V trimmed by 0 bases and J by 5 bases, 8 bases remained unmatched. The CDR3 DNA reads TGTGCCAGCAGCGTAGTCGGGCTAGCGGGGGGACGAGATACGCAGTATTTT. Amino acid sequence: CASSVVGLAGGRDTQYF.

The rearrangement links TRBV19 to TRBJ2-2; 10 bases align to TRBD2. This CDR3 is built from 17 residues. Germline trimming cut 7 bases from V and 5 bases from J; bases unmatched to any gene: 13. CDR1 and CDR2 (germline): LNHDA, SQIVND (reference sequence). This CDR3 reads CASTPYVAGGGTGELFF. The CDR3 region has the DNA TGTGCCAGTACCCCCTACGTAGCGGGGGGCGGGACCGGGGAGCTGTTTTTT.

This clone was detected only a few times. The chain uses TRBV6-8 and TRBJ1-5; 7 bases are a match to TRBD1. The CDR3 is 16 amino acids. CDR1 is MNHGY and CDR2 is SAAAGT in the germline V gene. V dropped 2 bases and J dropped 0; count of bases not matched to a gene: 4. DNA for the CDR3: TGTGCCAGCAGTTACGGGGGACAGACTAGCAATCAGCCCCAGCATTTT. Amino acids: CASSYGGQTSNQPQHF.

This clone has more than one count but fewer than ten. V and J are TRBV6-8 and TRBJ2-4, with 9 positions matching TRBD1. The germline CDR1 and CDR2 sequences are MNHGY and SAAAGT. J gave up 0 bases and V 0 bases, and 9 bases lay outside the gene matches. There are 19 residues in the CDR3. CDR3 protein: CASSYSTSPGQGAKNIQYF. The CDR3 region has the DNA TGTGCCAGCAGTTACTCGACCTCCCCGGGACAGGGAGCCAAAAACATTCAGTACTTC.

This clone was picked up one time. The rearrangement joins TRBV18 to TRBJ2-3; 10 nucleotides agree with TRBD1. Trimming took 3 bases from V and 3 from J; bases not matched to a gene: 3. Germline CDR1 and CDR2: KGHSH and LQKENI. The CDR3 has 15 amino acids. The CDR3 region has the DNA TGTGCCAGCTCACCGACAGGGGGCTGGACAGATACGCAGTATTTT. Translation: CASSPTGGWTDTQYF.

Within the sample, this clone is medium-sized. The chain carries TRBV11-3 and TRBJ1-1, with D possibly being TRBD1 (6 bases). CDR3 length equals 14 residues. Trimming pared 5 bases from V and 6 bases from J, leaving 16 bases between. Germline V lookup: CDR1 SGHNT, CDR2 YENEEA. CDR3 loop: CASSPITGIAEAFF. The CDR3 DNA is TGTGCCAGCAGCCCCATAACAGGGATAGCTGAAGCTTTCTTT.

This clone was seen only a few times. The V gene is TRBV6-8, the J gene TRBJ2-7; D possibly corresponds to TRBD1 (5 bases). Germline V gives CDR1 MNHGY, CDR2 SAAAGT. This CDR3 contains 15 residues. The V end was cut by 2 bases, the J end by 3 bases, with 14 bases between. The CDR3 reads CASSYDSDGNYEQYF. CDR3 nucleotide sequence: TGTGCCAGCAGTTACGACAGCGACGGAAACTACGAGCAGTACTTC.